A single sample gave rise to the 32 T cell receptor beta chains below, sequenced in a study of CD8 T cells in Susac syndrome. With random hexamers, about 0.5 to 1 ug RNA was reverse transcribed. A single record per CDR3 protein comes from TCRdb applying MiXCR to the immunoSEQ multiplex PCR reads. The profile shows approximately 80,000 distinct CDR3 sequences, roughly 94% of them singletons. Material for sequencing was CD8+ T cells from PBMCs. The receptor source for this set is a human donor with Susac syndrome.

The chain employs TRBV13 and TRBJ2-7, with 7 bases aligning to TRBD2. The V gene end was trimmed by 1 base and the J gene end by 7 bases; junction bases not matched to a gene: 4. The germline V gene has CDR1 PRHDT and CDR2 FYEKMQ (reference sequence). The CDR3 has 13 residues. For the CDR3, the DNA is TGTGCCAGCAGCTTAGAGTCCGGGAGGGAGCAGTACTTC. It translates to CASSLESGREQYF.

The V call is TRBV11-2, the J call TRBJ2-1; 8 nucleotides align to TRBD2. The V and J ends lost 4 bases and 4 bases, in that order; junction bases with no gene match: 6. This CDR3 has 15 residues. Germline CDR1 and CDR2: SGHAT and FQNNGV. CDR3 nucleotides: TGTGCCAGCAGCTCACCGGGACTAGGGTACAATGAGCAGTTCTTC. Translated: CASSSPGLGYNEQFF.

This chain uses TRBV5-1 with TRBJ1-1; D not certain. V was shortened by 4 bases and J by 1 base, with 8 bases between the two germline ends. There are 13 residues in the CDR3. Germline assignment: CDR1 SGHRS and CDR2 YFSETQ. The CDR3 nucleotides are TGCGCCAGCAGCCCGGTAACGAACACTGAAGCTTTCTTT. Translating it yields CASSPVTNTEAFF.

The rearrangement joins TRBV19 to TRBJ1-5; no clear D gene. Germline V gene sequence: CDR1 LNHDA, CDR2 SQIVND (reference sequence). The CDR3 extends over 17 amino acids. Trimming left V 9 bases short and J 5 bases short, with 26 bases between. CDR3 coding DNA: TGTGCCAGCAAATCCCACTCTAACACGGGTAGGCATCAGCCCCAGCATTTT. Its translation is CASKSHSNTGRHQPQHF.

The gene calls are TRBV4-1 and TRBJ1-5; D is unclear. The germline V and J ends were trimmed by 3 bases and 3 bases, with 12 bases remaining between them. The CDR3 totals 15 residues. CDR1 MGHRA and CDR2 YSYEKL come from the germline V gene. The CDR3 DNA sequence: TGCGCCAGCAGCCACCCCCCCCCGGACAATCAGCCCCAGCATTTT. Translating gives CASSHPPPDNQPQHF.

This sequence joins TRBV9 and TRBJ2-2; D unclear. The CDR3 covers 16 residues. The germline gives CDR1 SGDLS, CDR2 YYNGEE. V was clipped by 0 bases and J by 4 bases, with 13 bases between them. The CDR3 DNA follows: TGTGCCAGCAGCGTAGATCCAGGATCGGCCACCGGGGAGCTGTTTTTT. Residues: CASSVDPGSATGELFF.

This chain links TRBV28 with TRBJ2-2; D could derive from TRBD1 or TRBD2 (5 bases each). V was shortened by 11 bases and J by 5 bases, with 12 bases between the two germline ends. The CDR3 loop spans 12 amino acids. Germline lookup yields CDR1 MDHEN and CDR2 SYDVKM. The CDR3 loop is CAHRGGTGELFF. The CDR3 DNA reads TGTGCCCATAGGGGCGGGACCGGGGAGCTGTTTTTT.

The chain employs TRBV20-1 and TRBJ2-5, with 12 bases matching TRBD2. Germline CDR1 DFQATT, CDR2 SNEGSKA (reference sequence). This CDR3 contains 16 residues. V was pared by 5 bases and J by 0 bases, with 7 bases of the junction left unmatched. The CDR3 is CSAWTSGDNYQETQYF. The CDR3 region has the DNA TGCAGTGCTTGGACTAGCGGGGATAATTACCAAGAGACCCAGTACTTC.

Here the CDR3 reads CATRPGRNYGYTF. CDR3 nucleotide sequence: TGTGCCACCAGACCCGGGAGGAACTATGGCTACACCTTC. The chain carries TRBV15 and TRBJ1-2, with no clear D. Germline values: CDR1 LNHNV, CDR2 YYDKDF (reference sequence). With 6 bases removed from V and 2 bases from J, the gap between germline ends came to 10 bases. The CDR3 has 13 amino acids.

V gene TRBV10-2 combines with J gene TRBJ2-3; TRBD2 agrees at 9 bases. Germline V gene sequence: CDR1 WSHSY, CDR2 SAAADI. J gave up 3 bases and V 2 bases, and 3 bases lay outside the gene matches. There are 15 residues in the CDR3. Here the CDR3 reads CASSESLAGTDTQYF. The DNA of the CDR3 is TGCGCCAGCAGTGAGAGTCTAGCGGGGACAGATACGCAGTATTTT.

The chain links TRBV20-1 to TRBJ2-1, with D possibly matching TRBD2 (5 bases). The germline V gene has CDR1 DFQATT and CDR2 SNEGSKA (reference sequence). Trimming cost V 5 bases and J 7 bases, with 9 bases left between them. The CDR3 totals 11 residues. The CDR3 DNA sequence: TGCAGTGCTCCGAGCGGTAATGAGCAGTTCTTC. Amino acid sequence: CSAPSGNEQFF.

V gene TRBV29-1 combines with J gene TRBJ2-6; D gene unclear. The CDR3 sequence is 13 residues long. Looked up from germline, CDR1 is SQVTM and CDR2 is ANQGSEA. V lost 5 bases, J lost 0 bases, and 5 bases lay in between. The CDR3 reads CSVYDSGANVLTF. CDR3 nucleotides: TGCAGCGTTTACGACTCTGGGGCCAACGTCCTGACTTTC.

The chain carries TRBV5-4 and TRBJ2-3, with 8 positions matching TRBD1. With 2 bases clipped from V and 4 bases from J, the junction kept 6 bases outside the gene matches. The CDR3 length is 15 residues. Germline V gene sequence: CDR1 SGHNT, CDR2 YYREEE (reference sequence). CDR3 coding DNA: TGTGCCAGCAGCTTAAGTGGCAGGGGGCCAGATACGCAGTATTTT. Translating gives CASSLSGRGPDTQYF.

The genes are TRBV29-1 and TRBJ2-1; D might be TRBD2 (5 bases). CDR1 is SQVTM and CDR2 is ANQGSEA in the germline V gene. The germline V and J ends were trimmed by 2 bases and 7 bases, with 15 bases remaining between them. CDR3 length: 14 amino acids. CDR3 nucleotide sequence: TGCAGCGTTGAATACGTCGGACTCTATAATGAGCAGTTCTTC. As protein: CSVEYVGLYNEQFF.

V and J are TRBV7-9 and TRBJ2-7, with 10 bases that match TRBD1. Germline V gene lookup returns CDR1 SEHNR and CDR2 FQNEAQ (reference sequence). Germline trimming cut 3 bases from V and 6 bases from J; bases unmatched to any gene: 5. CDR3 length equals 14 residues. The CDR3 DNA is TGTGCCAGCAGCTTCTTTGGGACAGGGGCCGAGCAGTACTTC. Amino acids: CASSFFGTGAEQYF.

The gene calls are TRBV19 and TRBJ2-5, with 10 bases lining up with TRBD2. The germline V gene has CDR1 LNHDA and CDR2 SQIVND (reference sequence). V lost 1 base to trimming and J lost 10 bases; unmatched junction nucleotides: 9. The CDR3 loop spans 15 amino acids. In DNA, the CDR3 is TGTGCCAGTAGTATAGCCCCACTAGCGGGGCAGGACCAGTACTTC. Its translation is CASSIAPLAGQDQYF. The entire variable domain, with the rest obtained from reference TRBV19 and TRBJ2-5, is as follows: DGGITQSPKYLFRKEGQNVTLSCEQNLNHDAMYWYRQDPGQGLRLIYYSQIVNDFQKGDIAEGYSVSREKKESFPLTVTSAQKNPTAFYLCASSIAPLAGQDQYFGPGTRLLVL.

The chain joins TRBV10-3 to TRBJ2-3; no clear D gene. The CDR3 consists of 11 residues. Germline CDR1 is ENHRY and CDR2 is SYGVKD. Trimming cost V 11 bases and J 5 bases, with 11 bases left between them. The CDR3 nucleotides are TGTGCCTCGCTAGGCGAAGATACGCAGTATTTT. Residues: CASLGEDTQYF.

V usage is TRBV11-2 and J usage is TRBJ2-5; no clear D. The V and J ends lost 5 bases and 5 bases respectively, with 15 bases between them. Germline V gives CDR1 SGHAT, CDR2 FQNNGV. The CDR3 extends over 14 amino acids. CDR3 sequence reads: CASSPKRALETQYF. As DNA, the CDR3 is TGTGCCAGCAGCCCGAAACGGGCGCTGGAGACCCAGTACTTC.

This clonotype is a singleton in its sample. The gene calls are TRBV24-1 and TRBJ1-2; D is uncertain. The V gene's germline CDR1 is KGHDR and CDR2 SFDVKD. The ends were cut back, 4 bases at V and 3 bases at J, with 11 bases in the middle. The CDR3 contains 14 residues. CDR3 nucleotides: TGTGCCACCAGTGACACCGACAAAGACTATGGCTACACCTTC. Amino acids: CATSDTDKDYGYTF.

J is TRBJ2-1 and V is TRBV7-9; a possible D gene is TRBD1 (6 bases). The germline V gene encodes CDR1 SEHNR and CDR2 FQNEAQ (reference sequence). V was clipped by 3 bases and J by 0 bases, with 12 bases between them. There are 16 residues in the CDR3. The CDR3 region is CASSFQGSPSYNEQFF. The CDR3 nucleotides read TGTGCCAGCAGCTTTCAGGGGTCCCCCTCCTACAATGAGCAGTTCTTC. The full variable domain, with the rest looked up from reference TRBV7-9 and TRBJ2-1, is DTGVSQNPRHKITKRGQNVTFRCDPISEHNRLYWYRQTLGQGPEFLTYFQNEAQLEKSRLLSDRFSAERPKGSFSTLEIQRTEQGDSAMYLCASSFQGSPSYNEQFFGPGTRLTVL.

J is TRBJ2-3 and V is TRBV5-1; D is uncertain. Trimming took off 6 bases at V and 0 bases at J, with 8 bases between the two ends. CDR3 size: 13 residues. The V gene's germline CDR1 is SGHRS and CDR2 YFSETQ. Here the CDR3 DNA reads TGCGCCAGCATACTGACTAGCACAGATACGCAGTATTTT. Translation gives CASILTSTDTQYF.

V is TRBV28 and J is TRBJ2-7; tentative D call: TRBD2 (5 bases). The germline V gene has CDR1 MDHEN and CDR2 SYDVKM. The V gene lost 2 bases and the J gene lost 4 bases, with 6 bases spanning the gap. This CDR3 is built from 12 residues. CDR3 sequence: CASSLVAYEQYF. CDR3 DNA sequence: TGTGCCAGCAGTTTAGTAGCGTACGAGCAGTACTTC.

The chain joins TRBV27 to TRBJ1-5; weak D call: TRBD1 (6 bases). The CDR3 covers 16 residues. CDR1 is MNHEY and CDR2 is SMNVEV in the germline V gene (reference sequence). Trimming left V 1 base short and J 1 base short, with 11 bases between. The DNA for the CDR3 is TGTGCCAGCAGTTTATACGGGGGCGCGAGCAATCAGCCCCAGCATTTT. It translates to CASSLYGGASNQPQHF.

This chain uses TRBV5-1 with TRBJ1-1; D is undetermined. With 4 bases removed from V and 0 bases from J, the gap between germline ends came to 13 bases. The germline CDR1 and CDR2 sequences are SGHRS and YFSETQ. CDR3 size: 15 residues. In DNA, the CDR3 is TGCGCCAGCAGCCATAGGACGTTGATGAACACTGAAGCTTTCTTT. This encodes CASSHRTLMNTEAFF.

The chain recombines TRBV4-1 with TRBJ2-4, with D perhaps being TRBD1 or TRBD2 (5 bases each). Germline V gene lookup returns CDR1 MGHRA and CDR2 YSYEKL. The V gene lost 0 bases and the J gene lost 3 bases, with 12 bases spanning the gap. This CDR3 region has 16 residues. For the CDR3, the DNA is TGCGCCAGCAGCCAAGATTACGGGGCCGACAAAAACATTCAGTACTTC. Translated: CASSQDYGADKNIQYF.

The genes are TRBV5-1 and TRBJ2-7, with D perhaps matching TRBD1 or TRBD2 (5 bases each). V was cut by 4 bases and J by 5 bases, with 19 bases left in between. The CDR3 extends over 15 amino acids. Per the germline V gene, CDR1 is SGHRS and CDR2 is YFSETQ. This chain's CDR3 is CASSLTGTQLNEQYF. CDR3 sequence (DNA): TGCGCCAGCAGCCTGACTGGGACCCAATTGAACGAGCAGTACTTC.

This chain links TRBV24-1 with TRBJ1-5; a possible D gene is TRBD1 (5 bases). The CDR3 spans 17 residues. Germline V gives CDR1 KGHDR, CDR2 SFDVKD. V was shortened by 2 bases and J by 0 bases, with 13 bases between the two germline ends. The CDR3 DNA follows: TGTGCCACCAGTGATTCATCAGGGATCTATAGCAATCAGCCCCAGCATTTT. It encodes CATSDSSGIYSNQPQHF.

The rearrangement links TRBV28 to TRBJ2-3; the D gene is possibly TRBD2 (7 bases). Trimming shortened V by 5 bases and J by 6 bases, and 21 bases separated the two germline ends. CDR3 length: 16 residues. Germline V gene sequence: CDR1 MDHEN, CDR2 SYDVKM. CDR3 residues: CASSPGGRRATDTQYF. CDR3 in DNA: TGTGCCAGCAGTCCCGGGGGGCGGCGAGCAACCGATACGCAGTATTTT.

V gene TRBV4-2 combines with J gene TRBJ2-1, with a weak D call TRBD2 (6 bases). Looked up from germline, CDR1 is LGHNA and CDR2 is YNFKEQ. The germline V and J ends were trimmed by 4 bases and 6 bases, with 13 bases remaining between them. CDR3 length: 14 residues. CDR3 sequence reads: CASSPRDSTNEQFF. In nucleotides, the CDR3 is TGTGCCAGCAGCCCCCGGGACTCCACCAATGAGCAGTTCTTC.

The genes are TRBV5-4 and TRBJ2-1; TRBD2 agrees at 7 bases. The length of the CDR3 is 14 residues. Germline CDR1 SGHNT, CDR2 YYREEE (reference sequence). Germline trimming cut 3 bases from V and 6 bases from J; bases unmatched to any gene: 6. CDR3 amino acids: CASSSRGLINEQFF. CDR3 DNA sequence: TGTGCCAGCAGCTCAAGGGGACTAATCAATGAGCAGTTCTTC.

The rearrangement uses TRBV29-1 and TRBJ2-1; D unresolved. V was clipped by 0 bases and J by 5 bases, with 5 bases between them. Per germline, CDR1 SQVTM and CDR2 ANQGSEA. The CDR3 loop spans 12 amino acids. The CDR3 sequence: CSVEDGHNEQFF. As DNA, the CDR3 is TGCAGCGTTGAAGACGGGCACAATGAGCAGTTCTTC.

The chain is built from TRBV5-1 and TRBJ2-7, with no clear D. Trimming removed 3 bases from V and 1 base from J, with 11 bases in between. The germline V gene encodes CDR1 SGHRS and CDR2 YFSETQ. The CDR3 runs 14 residues. CDR3 sequence reads: CASSSSDGSYEQYF. The CDR3 DNA is TGCGCCAGCAGCTCTTCGGACGGTTCCTACGAGCAGTACTTC.